The present T cell receptor (beta chain) was sequenced within a study of siplizumab effects on memory and regulatory T cells (dated by TCRdb to the late 2010s). In the study overall: The study examined how the anti-CD2 antibody siplizumab affects alloreactive T-cell subsets in allogeneic mixed lymphocyte reactions built from human PBMCs. General findings and caveats noted by the study authors: Of the alloreactive CD4+ clones that could be mapped, the Treg-derived share averaged roughly 69% with siplizumab compared with around 25% in control reactions. Compared with memory T cells, unstimulated naive T cells appeared more diverse, and naive cells seemed to make a substantial contribution to the alloresponse. The suppressive function of proliferating Tregs from siplizumab cultures was not functionally confirmed. Sequences below about 10^-5 frequency were poorly captured, so only a minor fraction of alloreactive clones could be mapped to unstimulated subsets. For roughly 80-96% of proliferating CD4+ or CD8+ clones, no naive or memory phenotype could be assigned. The cumulative frequency of alloreactive sequences that could be traced back to unstimulated CD4+ memory T cells was significantly reduced by siplizumab.

CDR1 and CDR2, per the germline V gene, are MGHRA and YSYEKL. V loses 0 bases at its end and J loses 4 bases; junction bases beyond the gene matches: 5. The CDR3 goes from the cysteine to the phenylalanine over 16 residues. Just the 48-base CDR3 DNA is kept, in frame starting at base 1. Sorted unstimulated T cells, along with proliferating T cells recovered from mixed lymphocyte reactions, underwent TCRbeta CDR3 sequencing. Fresh whole blood from ten HLA-typed healthy donors served as the source for isolating PBMCs. Unstimulated CD4+ regulatory T cells were FACS-sorted to map the origin of alloreactive clones. Library method: the immunoSEQ multiplex PCR assay. Each sample had some 10^5 TCR templates assayed by the deep sequencing platform. Genomic DNA extracted from sorted T cells was used for TCRbeta CDR3 sequencing. The published analysis was carried out like this. The R programming language was used for clonal analysis of TCRbeta CDR3 data. Unstimulated samples were compared with post-reaction CFSE-low samples to define alloreactive CD4+ and CD8+ clones. By matching sequences to the repertoires of sorted unstimulated Treg and non-Treg cells, each alloreactive CD4+ clone was assigned a regulatory or non-regulatory origin. The table comes from immuneACCESS by way of TCRdb, which keeps in-frame sequences with V and J called. Part of the clones is missing from these tables; in studies checked, under half for an unresolved V gene and the rest for unknown reasons. The V and J calls and clone size are taken from that table; D and trimming were inferred from the DNA. This sample lists roughly 120,000 clones; 90% to 95% were detected once. Approximately 0.75% of the sample lies in the top ten.

With respect to this clone: No cognate antigen has been identified for it. No base quality information exists; no much larger clone differs at one position.

The clonotype originates from a human donor in good health. Sequenced material: Tregs sorted from blood. The V and J genes are TRBV4-1 and TRBJ2-3, and 9 junction bases match TRBD2. The encoded CDR3 is CASSQDRVAGADTQYF. The DNA sequence is given as TGCGCCAGCAGCCAAGATCGAGTAGCGGGAGCAGATACGCAGTATTTT.